The rows below give T cell receptor beta chains drawn from one sample of a study of cytomegalovirus exposure and HLA in healthy donors. Generated by immunoSEQ multiplex PCR, the TCRdb table keeps only in-frame clones and is missing some. The data show about 190,000 clones, around 82% seen once. The sequenced material came from PBMCs. The receptors were gathered from a woman aged 30 to 39 in good health and CMV-seropositive. Both conserved end residues are part of each CDR3. Fields, in order: CDR3 protein, CDR3 DNA, clone size, D gene, J gene, V gene. D genes are given only for firm matches. Size is omitted from some rows. Given values are once, few, many or a class for expanded clones.

CASSFRGLADTYEQYF | TGTGCCAGCAGTTTCCGAGGACTAGCGGACACCTACGAGCAGTACTTC | NA | TRBD2 | TRBJ2-7 | TRBV28
CASSYIGGYTF | TGTGCCAGCAGTTACATCGGTGGCTACACCTTC | NA | NA | TRBJ1-2 | TRBV6-5
CASSSPGGGSTDTQYF | TGTGCCAGCAGTTCCCCCGGTGGGGGCTCCACAGATACGCAGTATTTT | NA | NA | TRBJ2-3 | TRBV28
CASSPLEGGGTPDSNTEAFF | TGTGCCAGCTCACCACTGGAAGGGGGCGGGACTCCTGATTCGAACACTGAAGCTTTCTTT | NA | TRBD1 | TRBJ1-1 | TRBV18
CASSGRQGDITGELFF | TGTGCCAGCAGCGGAAGACAGGGCGATATCACCGGGGAGCTGTTTTTT | NA | TRBD1 | TRBJ2-2 | TRBV7-6
CASSQWTGNGHYEQYF | TGTGCCAGCAGCCAGTGGACAGGGAATGGGCACTACGAGCAGTACTTC | NA | TRBD1 | TRBJ2-7 | TRBV7-8
CASSLSTQADYSPLHF | TGTGCCAGCAGTTTAAGTACCCAAGCCGATTATTCACCCCTCCACTTT | NA | NA | TRBJ1-6 | TRBV27
CASSEGWLAGRNEQFF | TGTGCCAGCAGCGAGGGTTGGCTAGCGGGTAGAAATGAGCAGTTCTTC | NA | TRBD2 | TRBJ2-1 | TRBV7-3
CAWSQGGNTEAFF | TGTGCCTGGAGTCAGGGGGGGAACACTGAAGCTTTCTTT | NA | TRBD1 | TRBJ1-1 | TRBV30
CASSQTGGNAEAFF | TGTGCCAGCAGCCAGACAGGGGGTAACGCTGAAGCTTTCTTT | NA | TRBD1 | TRBJ1-1 | TRBV7-3
CASSPGEAREQYF | TGTGCCAGCAGCCCTGGGGAGGCGAGGGAGCAGTACTTC | NA | NA | TRBJ2-7 | TRBV11-3
CASSLDQGRLIGELFF | TGTGCCAGCAGTTTGGACCAGGGTCGACTGATCGGGGAGCTGTTTTTT | NA | NA | TRBJ2-2 | TRBV28
CASSHRSLMTDTQYF | TGTGCCAGCAGCCACCGAAGCCTTATGACAGATACGCAGTATTTT | NA | NA | TRBJ2-3 | TRBV7-8
CASSLGQAGGPNNEQFF | TGTGCTAGCAGCTTAGGCCAGGCGGGAGGCCCGAACAATGAGCAGTTCTTC | NA | TRBD2 | TRBJ2-1 | TRBV7-7
CSGTGGYGYTF | TGCAGCGGCACAGGGGGTTATGGCTACACCTTC | NA | TRBD1 | TRBJ1-2 | TRBV29-1
CASSLQDSAEQYF | TGTGCCAGCAGCTTACAGGATTCAGCCGAGCAGTACTTC | NA | NA | TRBJ2-7 | TRBV11-3
CAWSVRREASYEQYF | TGTGCCTGGAGTGTACGGCGGGAGGCTTCCTACGAGCAGTACTTC | NA | TRBD2 | TRBJ2-7 | TRBV30
CASRSGTGGMYEQYF | TGTGCCAGCAGGTCCGGGACAGGGGGTATGTACGAGCAGTACTTC | NA | TRBD1 | TRBJ2-7 | TRBV6-6
CASSLDGGSTDTQYF | TGCGCCAGCAGCTTGGACGGGGGTAGCACAGATACGCAGTATTTT | NA | NA | TRBJ2-3 | TRBV5-1
CASNKWRVGANVLTF | TGTGCCAGTAATAAGTGGAGGGTCGGGGCCAACGTCCTGACTTTC | once | NA | TRBJ2-6 | TRBV19
CASSYFWTGLNTEAFF | TGTGCCAGCAGTTACTTTTGGACAGGGTTGAACACTGAAGCTTTCTTT | NA | TRBD1 | TRBJ1-1 | TRBV6-5
CASSGQGLRTEAFF | TGCGCCAGCAGCGGACAGGGGCTTAGGACTGAAGCTTTCTTT | NA | TRBD1 | TRBJ1-1 | TRBV5-1
CASSFRDRNYGYTF | TGTGCCAGCAGCTTCCGGGACAGAAACTATGGCTACACCTTC | NA | TRBD1 | TRBJ1-2 | TRBV5-6
CASSFTGKTNEKLFF | TGCGCCAGCAGCTTTACAGGGAAGACTAATGAAAAACTGTTTTTT | NA | NA | TRBJ1-4 | TRBV5-1
CASSGNRGYYGYTF | TGTGCCAGCAGTGGTAACAGGGGGTACTATGGCTACACCTTC | NA | TRBD1 | TRBJ1-2 | TRBV9
CASSLGGGDYEQYF | TGCGCCAGCAGCTTGGGCGGGGGAGACTACGAGCAGTACTTC | NA | TRBD2 | TRBJ2-7 | TRBV5-1
CASSPAGTSFEQYF | TGCGCCAGCAGCCCGGCGGGGACTAGCTTCGAGCAGTACTTC | once | TRBD2 | TRBJ2-7 | TRBV5-1
CATSREGGRGSDTQYF | TGTGCCACCAGCAGAGAAGGAGGCAGGGGCTCAGATACGCAGTATTTT | NA | NA | TRBJ2-3 | TRBV15
CASSLDPDKAGNYGYTF | TGTGCCAGCAGCTTAGATCCCGACAAGGCGGGAAACTATGGCTACACCTTC | NA | NA | TRBJ1-2 | TRBV7-9
CASTGGYEQYF | TGTGCCAGCACGGGAGGCTACGAGCAGTACTTC | NA | TRBD2 | TRBJ2-7 | TRBV28
CASSQTDTQYF | TGTGCCAGCAGTCAGACAGATACGCAGTATTTT | NA | NA | TRBJ2-3 | TRBV11-3
CASSLGTGDGDTEAFF | TGCGCCAGCAGCCTAGGGACAGGGGATGGGGACACTGAAGCTTTCTTT | NA | TRBD1 | TRBJ1-1 | TRBV5-1
CAWGTGVNEQFF | TGTGCCTGGGGAACAGGGGTCAATGAGCAGTTCTTC | NA | TRBD1 | TRBJ2-1 | TRBV30
CASIRRRTANYGYTF | TGCGCCAGCATTAGGAGGAGGACAGCAAACTATGGCTACACCTTC | NA | NA | TRBJ1-2 | TRBV4-1
CASSLGAGGPIPADTQYF | TGTGCCAGCAGCTTGGGAGCGGGGGGGCCGATTCCAGCAGATACGCAGTATTTT | NA | TRBD2 | TRBJ2-3 | TRBV7-8
CASSQGVAGAYEQYF | TGTGCCAGCAGTCAGGGGGTAGCGGGAGCCTACGAGCAGTACTTC | NA | TRBD2 | TRBJ2-7 | TRBV11-2
CASSLSGGKLYEQYF | TGCGCCAGCAGCTTGTCTGGGGGCAAACTCTACGAGCAGTACTTC | NA | NA | TRBJ2-7 | TRBV5-1
CASSFTDRTEKLFF | TGTGCCAGCAGTTTTACGGACAGGACTGAAAAACTGTTTTTT | NA | TRBD1 | TRBJ1-4 | TRBV27
CASSFGAGGTNEKLFF | TGTGCCAGCAGCTTCGGGGCGGGGGGAACTAATGAAAAACTGTTTTTT | NA | NA | TRBJ1-4 | TRBV5-4
CAWSFGGLDPGPLHF | TGTGCCTGGAGTTTCGGGGGGCTGGATCCGGGACCCCTCCACTTT | NA | NA | TRBJ1-6 | TRBV30
CASSLAVLAGAVYEQYF | TGTGCCAGCAGCTTGGCCGTACTAGCGGGAGCCGTCTACGAGCAGTACTTC | few | TRBD2 | TRBJ2-7 | TRBV5-4
CASSPRTGGHTGELFF | TGTGCCAGCAGCCCGAGGACAGGGGGTCATACCGGGGAGCTGTTTTTT | few | TRBD1 | TRBJ2-2 | TRBV11-2